This TCR beta chain was found in a study of CD8 T cells in ankylosing spondylitis. V dropped 6 bases and J dropped 3 bases, with 11 bases sitting between them. This CDR3 has 14 residues. This clonotype was seen only a few times. Antigen unknown. The study's findings and limits: Peripheral blood samples showed relatively rare disease-linked clones, and these clones were CD8+. Reportedly, significant enrichment of disease-linked clones occurred in matched ankylosing spondylitis synovial fluid. Among TCR beta sequences, a motif of several highly homologous variants appeared characteristic of ankylosing spondylitis blood.

Using quantitative 5'-RACE with molecular barcodes, the authors made TCR beta libraries. TCRdb re-derived calls from the 5' RACE reads in MiXCR, one entry per CDR3 protein. Seen here are 25,000 to 35,000 distinct CDR3 sequences, around 14% observed once, and the top ten hold about 40%. The sequenced material came from blood. This sequence was found in a male donor with ankylosing spondylitis or in good health (not recorded which). The chain joins TRBV12-3 or TRBV12-4 to TRBJ2-2; D perhaps matches TRBD1 (5 bases). CDR3: CASSQDKDTGELFF. The CDR3 coding sequence is TGTGCCAGCAGCCAGGACAAGGACACCGGGGAGCTGTTTTTT.